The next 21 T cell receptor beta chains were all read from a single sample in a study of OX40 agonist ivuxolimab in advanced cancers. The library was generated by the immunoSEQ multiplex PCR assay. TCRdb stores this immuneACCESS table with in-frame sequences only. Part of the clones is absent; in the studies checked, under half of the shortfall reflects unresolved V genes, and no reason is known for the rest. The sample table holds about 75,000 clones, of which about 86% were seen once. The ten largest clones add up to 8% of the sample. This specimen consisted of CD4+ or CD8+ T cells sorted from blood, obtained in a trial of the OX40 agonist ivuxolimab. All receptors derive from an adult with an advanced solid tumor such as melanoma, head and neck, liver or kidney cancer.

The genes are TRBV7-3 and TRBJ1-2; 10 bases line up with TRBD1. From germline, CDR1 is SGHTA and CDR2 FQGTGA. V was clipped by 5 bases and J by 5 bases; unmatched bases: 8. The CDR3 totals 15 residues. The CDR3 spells CASSDLAGQGYGYTF. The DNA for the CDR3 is TGTGCCAGCAGCGACCTCGCGGGACAGGGGTATGGCTACACCTTC. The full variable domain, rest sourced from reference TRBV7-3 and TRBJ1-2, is GAGVSQTPSNKVTEKGKYVELRCDPISGHTALYWYRQSLGQGPEFLIYFQGTGAADDSGLPNDRFFAVRPEGSVSTLKIQRTERGDSAVYLCASSDLAGQGYGYTFGSGTRLTVV.

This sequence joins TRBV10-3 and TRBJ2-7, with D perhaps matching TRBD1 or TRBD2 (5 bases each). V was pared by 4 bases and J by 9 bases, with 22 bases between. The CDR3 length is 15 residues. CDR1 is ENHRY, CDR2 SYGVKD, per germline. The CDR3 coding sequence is TGTGCCATCAGTGGGTCCGGGACCGCCGGCGTCGGGCAGTACTTC. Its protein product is CAISGSGTAGVGQYF.

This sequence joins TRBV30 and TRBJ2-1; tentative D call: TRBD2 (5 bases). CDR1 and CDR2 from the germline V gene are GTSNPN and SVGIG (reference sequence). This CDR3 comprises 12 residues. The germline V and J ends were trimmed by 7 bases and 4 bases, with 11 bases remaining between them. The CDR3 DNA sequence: TGTGCCTTCGGGATGATGTACAATGAGCAGTTCTTC. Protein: CAFGMMYNEQFF.

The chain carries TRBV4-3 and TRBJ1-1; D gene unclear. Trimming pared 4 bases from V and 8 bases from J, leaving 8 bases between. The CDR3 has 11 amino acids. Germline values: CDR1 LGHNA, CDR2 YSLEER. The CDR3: CASSPGSEAFF. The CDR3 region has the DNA TGCGCCAGCAGCCCTGGAAGCGAAGCTTTCTTT.

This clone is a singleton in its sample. CDR3 loop: CASSFRGADTQYF. The CDR3 bases are TGTGCCAGCAGCTTCAGGGGCGCAGATACGCAGTATTTT. The chain employs TRBV7-9 and TRBJ2-3; TRBD1 is a possible D gene (6 bases). The CDR3 length is 13 residues. Germline CDR1 reads SEHNR; CDR2 reads FQNEAQ (reference sequence). V lost 3 bases to trimming and J lost 4 bases, with 8 bases between them.

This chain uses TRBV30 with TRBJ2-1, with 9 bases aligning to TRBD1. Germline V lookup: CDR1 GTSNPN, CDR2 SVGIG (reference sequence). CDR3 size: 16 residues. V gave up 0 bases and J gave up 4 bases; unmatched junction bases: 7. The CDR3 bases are TGTGCCTGGAGTGTACATGGGACAGGGTGGTACAATGAGCAGTTCTTC. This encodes CAWSVHGTGWYNEQFF.

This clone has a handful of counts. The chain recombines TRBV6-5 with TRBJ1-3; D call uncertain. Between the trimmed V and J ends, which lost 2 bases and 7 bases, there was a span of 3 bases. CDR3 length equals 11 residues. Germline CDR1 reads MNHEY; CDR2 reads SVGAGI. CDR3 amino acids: CASSYMNTIYF. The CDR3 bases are TGTGCCAGCAGTTACATGAACACCATATATTTT.

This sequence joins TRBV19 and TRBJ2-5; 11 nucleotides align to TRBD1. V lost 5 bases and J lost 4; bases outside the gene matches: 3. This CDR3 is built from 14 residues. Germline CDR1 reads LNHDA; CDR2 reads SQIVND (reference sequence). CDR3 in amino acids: CASSVDRGLETQYF. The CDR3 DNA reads TGTGCCAGTAGTGTGGACAGGGGGCTAGAGACCCAGTACTTC.

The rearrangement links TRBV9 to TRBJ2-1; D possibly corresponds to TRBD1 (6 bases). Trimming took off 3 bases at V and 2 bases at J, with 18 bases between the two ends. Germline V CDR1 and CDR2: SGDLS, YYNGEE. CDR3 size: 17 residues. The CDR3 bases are TGTGCCAGCAGCGCTTACCCGTCGGACAGACCCTACAATGAGCAGTTCTTC. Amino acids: CASSAYPSDRPYNEQFF.

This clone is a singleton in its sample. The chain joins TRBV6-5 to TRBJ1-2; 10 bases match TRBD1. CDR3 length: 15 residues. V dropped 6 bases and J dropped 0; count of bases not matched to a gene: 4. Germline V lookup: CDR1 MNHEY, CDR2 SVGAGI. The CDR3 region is CASSTGTGANYGYTF. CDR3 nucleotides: TGTGCCAGCAGCACCGGGACAGGGGCTAACTATGGCTACACCTTC.

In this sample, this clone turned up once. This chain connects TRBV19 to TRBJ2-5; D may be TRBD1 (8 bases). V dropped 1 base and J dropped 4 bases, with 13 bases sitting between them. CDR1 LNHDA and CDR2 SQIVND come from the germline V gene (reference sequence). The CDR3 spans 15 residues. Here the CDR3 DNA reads TGTGCCAGTAGTATAGTGCACAGGGGGGGAGAGACCCAGTACTTC. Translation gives CASSIVHRGGETQYF.

The CDR3 region has the DNA TGTGCCAGCAGTCCGGGGGGGGCCCAAGGAAGTTACAATGAGCAGTTCTTC. Its protein is CASSPGGAQGSYNEQFF. The rearrangement joins TRBV28 to TRBJ2-1; 8 nucleotides match TRBD2. CDR3 length equals 17 residues. J was trimmed by 4 bases and V by 5 bases; bases with no gene match: 13. Germline V gives CDR1 MDHEN, CDR2 SYDVKM.

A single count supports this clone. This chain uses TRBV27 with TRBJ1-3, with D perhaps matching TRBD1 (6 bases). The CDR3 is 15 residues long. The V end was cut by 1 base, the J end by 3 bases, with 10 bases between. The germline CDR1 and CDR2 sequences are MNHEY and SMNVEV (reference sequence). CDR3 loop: CASSLFGTSGNTIYF. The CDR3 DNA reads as TGTGCCAGCAGTTTATTCGGGACAAGTGGAAACACCATATATTTT.

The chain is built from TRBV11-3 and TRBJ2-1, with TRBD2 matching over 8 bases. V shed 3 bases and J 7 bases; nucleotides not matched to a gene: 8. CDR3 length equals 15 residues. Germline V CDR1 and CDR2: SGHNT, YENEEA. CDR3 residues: CASSFSGAQGNEQFF. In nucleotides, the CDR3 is TGTGCCAGCAGCTTTAGCGGGGCTCAAGGGAATGAGCAGTTCTTC.

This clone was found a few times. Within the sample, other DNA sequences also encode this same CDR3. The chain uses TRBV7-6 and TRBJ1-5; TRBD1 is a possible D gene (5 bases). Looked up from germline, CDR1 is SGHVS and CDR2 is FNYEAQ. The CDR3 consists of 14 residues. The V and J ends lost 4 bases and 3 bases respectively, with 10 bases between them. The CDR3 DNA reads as TGTGCCAGCAGCTCTGGGACGGTCAATCAGCCCCAGCATTTT. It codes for CASSSGTVNQPQHF.

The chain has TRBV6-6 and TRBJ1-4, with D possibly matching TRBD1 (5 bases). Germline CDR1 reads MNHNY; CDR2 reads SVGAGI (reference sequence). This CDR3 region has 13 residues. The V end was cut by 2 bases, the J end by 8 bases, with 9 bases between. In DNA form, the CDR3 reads TGTGCCAGCAGTTACGGGAGGGACGAAAAACTGTTTTTT. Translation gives CASSYGRDEKLFF.

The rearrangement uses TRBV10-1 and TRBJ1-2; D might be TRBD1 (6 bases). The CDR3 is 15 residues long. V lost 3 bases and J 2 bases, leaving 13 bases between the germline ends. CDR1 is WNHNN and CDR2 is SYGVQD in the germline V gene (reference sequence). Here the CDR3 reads CASSEDRRPNYGYTF. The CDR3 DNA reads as TGCGCCAGCAGTGAAGACAGGAGACCCAACTATGGCTACACCTTC.

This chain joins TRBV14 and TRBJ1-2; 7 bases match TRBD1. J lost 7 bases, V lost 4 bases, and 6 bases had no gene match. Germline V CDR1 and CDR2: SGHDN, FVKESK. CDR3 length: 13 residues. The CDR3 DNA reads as TGTGCCAGCAGCCTACAGGGGTTGGGTGGCTACACCTTC. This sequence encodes CASSLQGLGGYTF.

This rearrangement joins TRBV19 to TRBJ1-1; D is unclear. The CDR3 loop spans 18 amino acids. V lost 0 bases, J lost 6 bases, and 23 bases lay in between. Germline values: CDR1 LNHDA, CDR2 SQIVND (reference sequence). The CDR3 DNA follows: TGTGCCAGTAGTATAGATCCAGTAGGCATATTGTATGTGTCTGAAGCTTTCTTT. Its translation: CASSIDPVGILYVSEAFF.

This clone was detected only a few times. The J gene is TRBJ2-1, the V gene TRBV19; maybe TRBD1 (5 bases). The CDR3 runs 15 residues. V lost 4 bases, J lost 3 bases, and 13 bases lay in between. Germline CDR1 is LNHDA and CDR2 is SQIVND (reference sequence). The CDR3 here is CASSTPLTDYNEQFF. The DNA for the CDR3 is TGTGCCAGTAGTACCCCCCTGACAGACTACAATGAGCAGTTCTTC.

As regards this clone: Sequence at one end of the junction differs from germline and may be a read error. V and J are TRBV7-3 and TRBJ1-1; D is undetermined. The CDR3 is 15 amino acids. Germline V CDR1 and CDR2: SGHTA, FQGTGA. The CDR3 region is CASSLTPLQPTEAFF. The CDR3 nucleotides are TGTGCCAGCAGCCTAACCCCTTTACAGCCTACTGAAGCTTTCTTT.